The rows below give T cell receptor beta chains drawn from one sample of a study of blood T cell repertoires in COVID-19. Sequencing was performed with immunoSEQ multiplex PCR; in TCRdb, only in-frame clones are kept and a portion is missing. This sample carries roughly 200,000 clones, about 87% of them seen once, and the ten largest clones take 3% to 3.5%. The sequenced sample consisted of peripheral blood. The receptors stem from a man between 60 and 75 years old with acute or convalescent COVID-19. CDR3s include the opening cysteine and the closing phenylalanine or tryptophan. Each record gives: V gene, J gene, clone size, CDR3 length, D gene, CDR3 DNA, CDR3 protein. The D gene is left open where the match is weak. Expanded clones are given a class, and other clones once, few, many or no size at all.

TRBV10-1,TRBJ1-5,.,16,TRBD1,TGCGCCAGCTCTCCTCGGGACAGGAGGAGTAATCAGCCCCAGCATTTT,CASSPRDRRSNQPQHF
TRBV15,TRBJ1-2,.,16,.,TGTGCCACCAGCAGTGGCCTAGGACAGCCGATTTATGGCTACACCTTC,CATSSGLGQPIYGYTF
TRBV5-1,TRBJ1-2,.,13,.,TGCGCCAGCAGCCCCGACGGAGTCTATGGCTACACCTTC,CASSPDGVYGYTF
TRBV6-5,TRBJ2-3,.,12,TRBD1,TGTGCCAGAGGACAGGGGCCAGATACGCAGTATTTT,CARGQGPDTQYF
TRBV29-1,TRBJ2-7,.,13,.,TGCAGCGTCGGTACTGAGGGCGTGGGCGAGCAGTACTTC,CSVGTEGVGEQYF
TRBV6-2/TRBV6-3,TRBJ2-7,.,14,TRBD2,TGTGCCAGCAGTAGCTCGGGAGGACTCTACGAGCAGTACTTC,CASSSSGGLYEQYF
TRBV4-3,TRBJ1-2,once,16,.,TGCGCCAGCAGCCAAGCCCGGGGGGGGGAATTCTATGGCTACACCTTC,CASSQARGGEFYGYTF
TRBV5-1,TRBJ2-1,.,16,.,TGCGCCAGCAGCTTGGCCGCGGGTAGCTCCTACAATGAGCAGTTCTTC,CASSLAAGSSYNEQFF
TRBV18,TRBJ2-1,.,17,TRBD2,TGTGCCAGCTCACCACCGGGCGGGGGGGCCCTTTGGAATGAGCAGTTCTTC,CASSPPGGGALWNEQFF
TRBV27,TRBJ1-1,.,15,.,TGTGCCAGCAGTTTATTCGCGGGAACCAACACTGAAGCTTTCTTT,CASSLFAGTNTEAFF
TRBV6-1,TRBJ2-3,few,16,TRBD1,TGTGCCAGCAGTGAGCGACAGGGCCGAAGGAGGGATACGCAGTATTTT,CASSERQGRRRDTQYF
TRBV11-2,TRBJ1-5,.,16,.,TGTGCCAGCAGCCCCGGGGAGGGGGTATCAAATCAGCCCCAGCATTTT,CASSPGEGVSNQPQHF
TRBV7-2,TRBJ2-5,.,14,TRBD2,TGTGCCAGCGGAAGAGCGGGGGGGCAAGAGACCCAGTACTTC,CASGRAGGQETQYF
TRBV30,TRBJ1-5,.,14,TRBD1,TGTGCCTGGAGTAGACAGGGGACCAATCAGCCCCAGCATTTT,CAWSRQGTNQPQHF
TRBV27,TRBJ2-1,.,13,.,TGTGCCAGCACGGGTCTTACCTACAATGAGCAGTTCTTC,CASTGLTYNEQFF
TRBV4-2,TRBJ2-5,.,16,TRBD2,TGTGCCAGCAGCCAAGGAGAAAGCGGGGGGCAAGAGACCCAGTACTTC,CASSQGESGGQETQYF
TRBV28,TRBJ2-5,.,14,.,TGTGCCAGCAGTACCGCCCCCGGGTCGGAGACCCAGTACTTC,CASSTAPGSETQYF
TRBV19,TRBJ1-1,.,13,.,TGTGCCAGTAGTATTTTAAGGGGCACTGAAGCTTTCTTT,CASSILRGTEAFF
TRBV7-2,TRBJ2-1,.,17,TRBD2,TGTGCCAGCAGCTTAGGGCCTGCGGGGGGCCCAGGCAATGAGCAGTTCTTC,CASSLGPAGGPGNEQFF
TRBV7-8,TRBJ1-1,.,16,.,TGTGCCAGCAGCCCCACGCGCCTAACTAAGAACACTGAAGCTTTCTTT,CASSPTRLTKNTEAFF
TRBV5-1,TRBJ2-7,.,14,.,TGCGCCAGCAGCTTGGGCCTCCGGGGGTACGAGCAGTACTTC,CASSLGLRGYEQYF
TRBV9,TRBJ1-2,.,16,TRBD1,TGTGCCAGCAGCGTAGACCTGGGACAGTCTAACTATGGCTACACCTTC,CASSVDLGQSNYGYTF
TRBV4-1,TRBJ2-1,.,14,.,TGCGCCAGCAGCCAAGATCCCTGGGAGGATGAGCAGTTCTTC,CASSQDPWEDEQFF
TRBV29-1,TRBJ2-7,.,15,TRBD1,TGCAGCGTTGGAACCCGTACAGGGGGTCGCTACGAGCAGTACTTC,CSVGTRTGGRYEQYF
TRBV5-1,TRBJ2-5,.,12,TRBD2,TGCGCCAGTAGGGAGGGCCAAGAGACCCAGTACTTC,CASREGQETQYF
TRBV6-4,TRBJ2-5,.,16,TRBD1,TGTGCCAGCAGTGACGGGGGACAGGGGGCAGGGGAGACCCAGTACTTC,CASSDGGQGAGETQYF
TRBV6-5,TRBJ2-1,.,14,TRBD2,TGTGCCAGCAGCAGCGGGGGGTCCTACAATGAGCAGTTCTTC,CASSSGGSYNEQFF
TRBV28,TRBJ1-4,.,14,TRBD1,TGTGCCAGCAGTTTCGACAGGGCGCGGGGAAAACTGTTTTTT,CASSFDRARGKLFF
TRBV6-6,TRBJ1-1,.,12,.,TGTGCCAGCAGTTCTCTTCAGGGTGAAGCTTTCTTT,CASSSLQGEAFF
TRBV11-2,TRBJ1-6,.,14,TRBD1,TGTGCCAGCAGCGGACGGACAGGGAATTCACCCCTCCACTTT,CASSGRTGNSPLHF
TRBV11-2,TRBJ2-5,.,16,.,TGTGCCAGCAGCTTAGCGGGGGGCCTCCTGCGGGAGACCCAGTACTTC,CASSLAGGLLRETQYF
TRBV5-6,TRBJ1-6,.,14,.,TGTGCCAGCAGCTTGAGGGGGTATAATTCACCCCTCCACTTT,CASSLRGYNSPLHF
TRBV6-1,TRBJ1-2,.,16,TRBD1,TGTGCCAGCAGTGTTAACAGGGGGCCTAGTGGGTATGGCTACACCTTC,CASSVNRGPSGYGYTF
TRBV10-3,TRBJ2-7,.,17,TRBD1,TGTGCCATCAGTGCGCCCTCAACCGGGACAGTTGCCTACGAGCAGTACTTC,CAISAPSTGTVAYEQYF
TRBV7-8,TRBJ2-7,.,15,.,TGTGCCAGCAGTCCGGACACGGCCAATTACTACGAGCAGTACTTC,CASSPDTANYYEQYF
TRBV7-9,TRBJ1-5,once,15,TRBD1,TGTGCCAGCAGCTTAGCGGGACAGGGGGCCCAGCCCCAGCATTTT,CASSLAGQGAQPQHF
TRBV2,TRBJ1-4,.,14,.,TGTGCCAGCAGGGTACAGGGAACTAATGAAAAACTGTTTTTT,CASRVQGTNEKLFF
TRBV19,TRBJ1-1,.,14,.,TGTGCCAGTAGTATCCAGGGTATGAACACTGAAGCTTTCTTT,CASSIQGMNTEAFF
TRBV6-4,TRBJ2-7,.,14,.,TGTGCCAGCAAGAAGGAGGGGGCCGCCTACGAGCAGTACTTC,CASKKEGAAYEQYF
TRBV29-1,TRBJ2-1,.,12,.,TGCAGCGCAGGGGGGGTACCCCATGAGCAGTTCTTC,CSAGGVPHEQFF
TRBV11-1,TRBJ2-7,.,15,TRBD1,TGTGCCAGCAGCTCAGGACAGGGGCTATCCTACGAGCAGTACTTC,CASSSGQGLSYEQYF
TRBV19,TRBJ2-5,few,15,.,TGTGCCAGTAGTATAAGGGCAGGGATCCAAGAGACCCAGTACTTC,CASSIRAGIQETQYF
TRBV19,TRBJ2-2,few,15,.,TGTGCCAGTAGTATAGCCCCAGGGCCCACCGGGGAGCTGTTTTTT,CASSIAPGPTGELFF
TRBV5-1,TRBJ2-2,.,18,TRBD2,TGCGCCAGCAGCTCGGGACTAGCGGGGGGACGCGGCACCGGGGAGCTGTTTTTT,CASSSGLAGGRGTGELFF
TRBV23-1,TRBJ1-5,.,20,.,TGCGCCAGCAGTCAATCGTGCAGGACACCCAACCCGGATAGCAATCAGCCCCAGCATTTT,CASSQSCRTPNPDSNQPQHF
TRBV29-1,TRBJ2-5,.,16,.,TGCAGCGTTGAAGGATACGGGTTTGAGAGCCAAGAGACCCAGTACTTC,CSVEGYGFESQETQYF